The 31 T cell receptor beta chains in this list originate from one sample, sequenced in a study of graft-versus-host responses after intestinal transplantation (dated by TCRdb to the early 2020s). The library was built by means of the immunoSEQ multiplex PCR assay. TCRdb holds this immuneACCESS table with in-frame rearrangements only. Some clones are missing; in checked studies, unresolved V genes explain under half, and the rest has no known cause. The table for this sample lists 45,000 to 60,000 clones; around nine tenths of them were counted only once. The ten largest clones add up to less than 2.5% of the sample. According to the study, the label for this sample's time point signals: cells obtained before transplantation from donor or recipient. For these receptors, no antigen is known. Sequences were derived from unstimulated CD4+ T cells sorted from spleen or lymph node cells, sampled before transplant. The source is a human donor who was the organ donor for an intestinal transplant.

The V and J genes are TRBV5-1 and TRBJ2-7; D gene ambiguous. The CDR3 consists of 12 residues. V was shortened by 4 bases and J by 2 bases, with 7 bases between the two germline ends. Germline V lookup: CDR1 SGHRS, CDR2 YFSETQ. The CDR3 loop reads CASSNGPYEQYF. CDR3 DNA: TGCGCCAGCAGCAACGGACCCTACGAGCAGTACTTC.

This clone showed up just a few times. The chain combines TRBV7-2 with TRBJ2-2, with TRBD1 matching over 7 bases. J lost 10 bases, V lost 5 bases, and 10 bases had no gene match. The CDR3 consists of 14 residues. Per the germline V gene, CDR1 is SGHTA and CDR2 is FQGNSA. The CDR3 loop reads CASSPGTVDTELFF. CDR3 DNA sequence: TGTGCCAGCAGCCCCGGGACAGTCGACACGGAGCTGTTTTTT. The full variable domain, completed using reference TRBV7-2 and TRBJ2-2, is GAGVSQSPSNKVTEKGKDVELRCDPISGHTALYWYRQSLGQGLEFLIYFQGNSAPDKSGLPSDRFSAERTGGSVSTLTIQRTQQEDSAVYLCASSPGTVDTELFFGEGSRLTVL.

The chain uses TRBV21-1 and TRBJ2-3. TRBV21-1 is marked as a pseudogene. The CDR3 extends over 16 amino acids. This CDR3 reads CASSPKGGPYTDTQYF. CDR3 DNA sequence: TGTGCCAGCAGCCCCAAGGGGGGACCTTACACAGATACGCAGTATTTT.

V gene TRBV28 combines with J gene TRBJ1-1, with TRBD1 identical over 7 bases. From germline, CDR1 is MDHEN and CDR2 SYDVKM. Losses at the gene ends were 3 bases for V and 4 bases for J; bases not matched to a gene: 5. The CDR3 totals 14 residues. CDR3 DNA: TGTGCCAGCAGTTTCCTACAGGGGACCACTGAAGCTTTCTTT. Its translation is CASSFLQGTTEAFF. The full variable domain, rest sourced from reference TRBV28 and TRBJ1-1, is DVKVTQSSRYLVKRTGEKVFLECVQDMDHENMFWYRQDPGLGLRLIYFSYDVKMKEKGDIPEGYSVSREKKERFSLILESASTNQTSMYLCASSFLQGTTEAFFGQGTRLTVV.

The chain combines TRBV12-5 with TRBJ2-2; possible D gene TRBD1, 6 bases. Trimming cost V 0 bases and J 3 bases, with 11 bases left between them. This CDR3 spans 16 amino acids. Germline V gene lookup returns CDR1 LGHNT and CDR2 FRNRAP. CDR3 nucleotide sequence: TGTGCTAGTGGTTTGGTACAGGGCAGCCACACCGGGGAGCTGTTTTTT. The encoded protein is CASGLVQGSHTGELFF.

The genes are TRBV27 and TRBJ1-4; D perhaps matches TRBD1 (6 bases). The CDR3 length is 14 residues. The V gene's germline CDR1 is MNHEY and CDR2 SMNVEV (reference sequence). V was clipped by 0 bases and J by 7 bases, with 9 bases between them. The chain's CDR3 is CASSLSGGFEKLFF. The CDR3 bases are TGTGCCAGCAGTTTATCAGGGGGTTTTGAAAAACTGTTTTTT.

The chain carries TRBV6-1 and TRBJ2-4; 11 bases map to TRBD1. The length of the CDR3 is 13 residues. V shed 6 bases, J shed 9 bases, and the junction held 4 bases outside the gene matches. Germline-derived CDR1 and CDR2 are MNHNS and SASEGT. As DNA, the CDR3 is TGTGCCAGCAGGGACAGGGGGCAGGGCATTCAGTACTTC. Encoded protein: CASRDRGQGIQYF.

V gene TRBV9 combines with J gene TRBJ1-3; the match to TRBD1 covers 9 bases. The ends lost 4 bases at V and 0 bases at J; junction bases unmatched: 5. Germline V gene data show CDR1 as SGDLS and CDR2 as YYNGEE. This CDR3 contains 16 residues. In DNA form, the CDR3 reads TGTGCCAGCAGCACCCGACAGGGGGGCTCTGGAAACACCATATATTTT. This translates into CASSTRQGGSGNTIYF.

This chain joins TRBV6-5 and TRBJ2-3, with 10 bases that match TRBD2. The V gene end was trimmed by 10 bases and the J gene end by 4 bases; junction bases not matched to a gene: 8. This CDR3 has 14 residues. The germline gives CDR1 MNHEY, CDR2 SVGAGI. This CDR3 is CATRLAGFADTQYF. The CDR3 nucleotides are TGTGCCACCCGACTAGCGGGCTTCGCAGATACGCAGTATTTT.

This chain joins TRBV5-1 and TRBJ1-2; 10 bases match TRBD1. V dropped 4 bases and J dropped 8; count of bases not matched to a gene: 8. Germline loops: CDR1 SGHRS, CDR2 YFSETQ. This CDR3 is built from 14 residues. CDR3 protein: CASSAGTGVFGYTF. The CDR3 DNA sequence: TGCGCCAGCAGCGCCGGGACAGGGGTTTTCGGCTACACCTTC.

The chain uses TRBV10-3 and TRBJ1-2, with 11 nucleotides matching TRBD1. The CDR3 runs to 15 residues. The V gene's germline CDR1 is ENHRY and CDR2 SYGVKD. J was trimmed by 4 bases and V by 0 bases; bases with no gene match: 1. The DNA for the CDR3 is TGTGCCATCAGTGAGTCGGGGACAGGGGGCTATGGCTACACCTTC. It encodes CAISESGTGGYGYTF.

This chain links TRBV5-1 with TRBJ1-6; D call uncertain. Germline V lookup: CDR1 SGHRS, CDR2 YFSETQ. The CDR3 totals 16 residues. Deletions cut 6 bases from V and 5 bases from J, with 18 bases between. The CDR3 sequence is CASTLAAAPHNSPLHF. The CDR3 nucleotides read TGCGCCAGCACCCTGGCAGCGGCCCCTCATAATTCACCCCTCCACTTT.

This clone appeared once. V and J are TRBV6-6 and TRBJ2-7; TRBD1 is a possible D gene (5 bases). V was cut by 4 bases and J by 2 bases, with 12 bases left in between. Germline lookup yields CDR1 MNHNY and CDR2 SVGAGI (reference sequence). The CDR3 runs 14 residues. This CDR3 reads CASSFRVGAYEQYF. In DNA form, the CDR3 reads TGTGCCAGCAGTTTCAGGGTAGGGGCCTACGAGCAGTACTTC.

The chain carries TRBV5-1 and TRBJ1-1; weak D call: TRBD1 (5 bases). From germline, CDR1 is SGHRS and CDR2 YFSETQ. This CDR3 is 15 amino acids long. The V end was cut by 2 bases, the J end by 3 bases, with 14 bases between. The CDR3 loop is CASSLAGPRDTEAFF. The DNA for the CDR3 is TGCGCCAGCAGCTTAGCGGGACCGAGGGACACTGAAGCTTTCTTT.

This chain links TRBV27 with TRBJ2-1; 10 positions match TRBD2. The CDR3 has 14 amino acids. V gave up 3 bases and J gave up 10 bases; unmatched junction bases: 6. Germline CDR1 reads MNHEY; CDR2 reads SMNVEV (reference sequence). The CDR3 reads CASSFQGLAFEQFF. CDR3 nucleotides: TGTGCCAGCAGTTTCCAGGGACTAGCGTTCGAGCAGTTCTTC.

The DNA for the CDR3 is TGTGCCAGCATGGGATTACAGGGAAAAACTGAAGCTTTCTTT. Its translation is CASMGLQGKTEAFF. This sequence joins TRBV11-2 and TRBJ1-1; maybe TRBD1 (6 bases). CDR3 size: 14 residues. The V gene's germline CDR1 is SGHAT and CDR2 FQNNGV. Trimming shortened V by 7 bases and J by 5 bases, and 17 bases separated the two germline ends.

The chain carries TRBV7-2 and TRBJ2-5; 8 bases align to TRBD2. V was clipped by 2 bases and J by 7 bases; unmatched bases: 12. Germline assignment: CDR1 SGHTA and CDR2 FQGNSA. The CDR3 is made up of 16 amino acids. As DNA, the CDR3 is TGTGCCAGCAGCTTAATTAGCGGGGCCTCCGGGGGGACCCAGTACTTC. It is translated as CASSLISGASGGTQYF.

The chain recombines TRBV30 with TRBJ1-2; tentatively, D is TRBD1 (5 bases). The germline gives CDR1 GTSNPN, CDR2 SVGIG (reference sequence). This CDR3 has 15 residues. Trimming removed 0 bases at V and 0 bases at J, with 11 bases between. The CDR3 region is CAWSVLGGPNYGYTF. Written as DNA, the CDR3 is TGTGCCTGGAGTGTACTTGGGGGACCTAACTATGGCTACACCTTC. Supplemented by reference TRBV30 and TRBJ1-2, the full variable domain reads SQTIHQWPATLVQPVGSPLSLECTVEGTSNPNLYWYRQAAGRGLQLLFYSVGIGQISSEVPQNLSASRPQDRQFILSSKKLLLSDSGFYLCAWSVLGGPNYGYTFGSGTRLTVV.

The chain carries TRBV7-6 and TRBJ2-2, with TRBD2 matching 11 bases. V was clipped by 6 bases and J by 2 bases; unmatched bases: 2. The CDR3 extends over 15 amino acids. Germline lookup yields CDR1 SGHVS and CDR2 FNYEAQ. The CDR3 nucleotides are TGTGCCAGCAGACGACTAGCGGGAAACACCGGGGAGCTGTTTTTT. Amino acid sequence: CASRRLAGNTGELFF.

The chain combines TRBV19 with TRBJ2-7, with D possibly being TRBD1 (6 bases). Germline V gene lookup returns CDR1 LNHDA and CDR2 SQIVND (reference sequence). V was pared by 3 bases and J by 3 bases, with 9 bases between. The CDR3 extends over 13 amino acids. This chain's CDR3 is CASSMGHYYEQYF. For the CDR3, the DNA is TGTGCCAGTAGTATGGGACACTACTACGAGCAGTACTTC.

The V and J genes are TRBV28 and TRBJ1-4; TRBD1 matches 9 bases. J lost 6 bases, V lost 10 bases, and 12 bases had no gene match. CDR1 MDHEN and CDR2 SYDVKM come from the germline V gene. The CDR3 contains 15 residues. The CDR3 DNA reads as TGTGCCACAGCTCTTAACAGGGGGCAATATGAAAAACTGTTTTTT. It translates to CATALNRGQYEKLFF.

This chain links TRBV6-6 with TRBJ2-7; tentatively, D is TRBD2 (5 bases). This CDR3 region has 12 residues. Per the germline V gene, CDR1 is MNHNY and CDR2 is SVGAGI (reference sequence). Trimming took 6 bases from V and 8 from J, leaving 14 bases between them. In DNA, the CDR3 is TGTGCCAGCAGGAACGACTATCTCAAGCAGTACTTC. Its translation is CASRNDYLKQYF.

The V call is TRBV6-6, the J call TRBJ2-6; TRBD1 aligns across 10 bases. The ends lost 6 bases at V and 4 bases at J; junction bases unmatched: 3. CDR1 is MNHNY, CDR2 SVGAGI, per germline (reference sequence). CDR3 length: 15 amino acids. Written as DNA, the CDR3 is TGTGCCAGCAGCGTGGGACAGGGGGGGGCCAACGTCCTGACTTTC. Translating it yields CASSVGQGGANVLTF.

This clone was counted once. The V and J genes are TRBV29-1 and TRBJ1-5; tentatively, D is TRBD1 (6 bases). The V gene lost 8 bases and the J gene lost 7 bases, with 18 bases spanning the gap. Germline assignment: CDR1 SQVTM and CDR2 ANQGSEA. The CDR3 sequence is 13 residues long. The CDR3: CSPTGPRDQPQHF. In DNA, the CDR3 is TGCAGCCCAACAGGGCCAAGGGACCAGCCCCAGCATTTT.

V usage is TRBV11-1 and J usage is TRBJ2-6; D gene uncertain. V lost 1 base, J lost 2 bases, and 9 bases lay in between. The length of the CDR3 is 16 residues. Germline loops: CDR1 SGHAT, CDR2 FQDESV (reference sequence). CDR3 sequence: CASSLEWGTGANVLTF. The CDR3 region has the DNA TGTGCCAGCAGCTTAGAATGGGGTACTGGGGCCAACGTCCTGACTTTC.

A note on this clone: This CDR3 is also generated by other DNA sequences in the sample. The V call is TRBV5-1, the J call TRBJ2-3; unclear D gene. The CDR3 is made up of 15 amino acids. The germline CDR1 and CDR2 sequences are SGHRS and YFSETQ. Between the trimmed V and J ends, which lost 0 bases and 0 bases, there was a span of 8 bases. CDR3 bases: TGCGCCAGCAGCTTGGGCGGCCCTAGCACAGATACGCAGTATTTT. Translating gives CASSLGGPSTDTQYF.

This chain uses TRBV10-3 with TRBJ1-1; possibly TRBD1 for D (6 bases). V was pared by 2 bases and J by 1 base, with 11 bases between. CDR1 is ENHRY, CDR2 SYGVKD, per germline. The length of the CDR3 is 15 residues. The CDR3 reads CAISETRGENTEAFF. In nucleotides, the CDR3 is TGTGCCATCAGTGAGACGAGGGGGGAGAACACTGAAGCTTTCTTT.

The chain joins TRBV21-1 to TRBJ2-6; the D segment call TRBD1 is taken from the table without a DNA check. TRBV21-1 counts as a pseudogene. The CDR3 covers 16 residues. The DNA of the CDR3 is TGTGCCAGCAGCCCTTGGACAGGGTCTGGGGCCAACGTCCTGACTTTC. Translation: CASSPWTGSGANVLTF.

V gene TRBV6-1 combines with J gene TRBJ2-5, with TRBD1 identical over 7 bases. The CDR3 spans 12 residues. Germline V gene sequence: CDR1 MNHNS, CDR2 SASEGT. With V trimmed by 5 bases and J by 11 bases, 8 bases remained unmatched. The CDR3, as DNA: TGTGCCAGCAGTCCGAGTGGACAGGTGCAGTACTTC. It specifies CASSPSGQVQYF.

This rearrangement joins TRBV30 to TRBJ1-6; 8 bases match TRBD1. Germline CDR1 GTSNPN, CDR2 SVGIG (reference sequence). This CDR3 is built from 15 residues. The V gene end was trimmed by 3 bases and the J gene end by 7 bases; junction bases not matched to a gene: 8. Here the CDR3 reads CAWSANRGSNSPLHF. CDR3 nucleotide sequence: TGTGCCTGGAGCGCAAACAGGGGGTCGAATTCACCCCTCCACTTT.

The CDR3 DNA sequence: TGTGCCAGCAGCCAGACTAGCGGGATATACAATGAGCAGTTCTTC. Translated: CASSQTSGIYNEQFF. This chain links TRBV25-1 with TRBJ2-1; TRBD2 aligns across 11 bases. CDR3 length: 15 amino acids. The V gene end was trimmed by 6 bases and the J gene end by 4 bases; junction bases not matched to a gene: 5. CDR1 and CDR2 (germline): MGHDK, SYGVNS.